Given below is one TCR beta chain in context. This CDR3 region has 13 residues. Germline assignment: CDR1 LGHDT and CDR2 YNNKEL (reference sequence). V shed 0 bases, J shed 9 bases, and the junction held 5 bases outside the gene matches. Authors' processing steps: It was from reference gene primer amplification that nucleated cell counts were estimated. TCRdb's copy holds only in-frame clones and misses some; the assay was immunoSEQ multiplex PCR. The DNA was the basis for D and trimming; V, J and clone size are from that table. The sample has around 250,000 clones, over 80% seen once. Participants were aged roughly 18 to 89 years from about two dozen US areas. Clinical history reported by participants formed the basis on which cohorts were assigned. The data are from a study of blood T cell repertoires in COVID-19. On the study more broadly: There were acute and convalescent COVID-19 samples, and they came from the United States, Italy and Spain.

Sequenced: PBMCs or T cells enriched from blood (not recorded which). The clonotype was recovered from a woman in her twenties or thirties with acute COVID-19. This chain connects TRBV3-1 (or the pseudogene TRBV3-2) to TRBJ2-7; TRBD2 matches at 7 bases. CDR3 in amino acids: CASSQEGGRRQYF. CDR3 bases: TGTGCCAGCAGCCAAGAGGGAGGGCGGAGGCAGTACTTC.